Sequencing of this TCR beta chain was carried out in a study of cytomegalovirus exposure and HLA in healthy donors. On this clone: Its target is not known.

The study ran its PCR with 60 Vbeta and 13 Jbeta primers. The data were produced by immunoSEQ multiplex PCR, yet TCRdb's version contains in-frame clones alone and is incomplete. The sample includes about 130,000 clones, around 75% of them seen just once. V shed 4 bases, J shed 0 bases, and the junction held 5 bases outside the gene matches. The CDR3 spans 15 residues. Per the germline V gene, CDR1 is MNHNY and CDR2 is SVGAGI (reference sequence). Study results and caveats: A later analysis associated 16,951 TCR beta sequences with HLA alleles at a 0.05 false discovery rate.

Sequenced: PBMCs. This clonotype originated in a man aged 25-45 years in good health and CMV-seronegative. The rearrangement uses TRBV6-6 and TRBJ2-7, with 8 bases that match TRBD2. CDR3 in amino acids: CASSSGTRSSYEQYF. CDR3 nucleotide sequence: TGTGCCAGCAGTTCCGGGACTAGGAGCTCCTACGAGCAGTACTTC.